Below, one TCR beta chain is given with its context. One base away lies a much larger clone, so this may be a sequencing read error. From germline, CDR1 is SGHRS and CDR2 YFSETQ. The length of the CDR3 is 17 residues. The CDR3 regions of TCR beta were amplified from RNA transcripts. During a first-round RT-PCR of the TCR CDR3, the HTBI primer set was used. From the multiplex PCR reads, TCRdb called clonotypes with MiXCR, one entry per CDR3 protein. The table records fewer than 750,000 distinct CDR3 sequences, around 15% of them present only once. The sample belongs to a study of T cells in Graves' hyperthyroidism and ophthalmopathy.

This receptor was obtained from a woman aged 50 to 60 with Graves' ophthalmopathy. The sample consisted of blood. This chain joins TRBV5-1 and TRBJ2-2; D gene unclear. CDR3 coding DNA: TGCGCCAGCGGCTTGGCGGCAGCCCTCCCGAACACCGGGGAGCTGTTTTTT. The encoded protein is CASGLAAALPNTGELFF.